This T cell receptor beta chain appears in the sequencing data of a study of T-cell memory formation after mild COVID-19. The germline V and J ends were trimmed by 7 bases and 6 bases, with 14 bases remaining between them. Looked up from germline, CDR1 is SQVTM and CDR2 is ANQGSEA. The CDR3 length is 12 residues. Constant-segment primers and 5'RACE yielded cDNA libraries for TCR alpha and TCR beta, each carrying sample barcodes and UMIs. Each CDR3 protein is one row after TCRdb ran MiXCR on the 5' RACE reads. This sample has about 560,000 distinct CDR3 sequences, with less than 25% found just once. This TCR derives from an adult woman who had mild COVID-19 (a few samples of this study predate the infection). Cell type and time point are not known. The chain links TRBV29-1 to TRBJ2-3; D is undetermined. The material sequenced was PBMCs or a T cell subset sorted from them (not recorded which). This CDR3 reads CSATGFEDTQYF. As DNA, the CDR3 is TGCAGCGCCACCGGGTTCGAGGATACGCAGTATTTT.